The 27 T cell receptor beta chains presented below share a single source sample, sequenced in a study of T cell responses to AZD1222 COVID-19 vaccine. The protocol was immunoSEQ multiplex PCR, while the TCRdb copy is restricted to in-frame clones and leaves out a portion. The repertoire holds around 70,000 clones, with about 88% as singletons. Sequencing used peripheral blood, obtained 28 days after the second dose of the MenACWY control vaccine. The receptors here all came from an adult who received the MenACWY meningococcal vaccine as a control.

This clone appeared once. The chain couples TRBV5-1 to TRBJ1-1, with D unclear. The CDR3 extends over 14 amino acids. The V and J ends lost 0 bases and 4 bases respectively, with 10 bases between them. Germline-derived CDR1 and CDR2 are SGHRS and YFSETQ. The CDR3 protein is CASSLAGRSTEAFF. CDR3 DNA: TGCGCCAGCAGCTTGGCCGGACGGTCCACTGAAGCTTTCTTT.

The chain couples TRBV3-1 (or the pseudogene TRBV3-2) to TRBJ2-7, with D uncertain. V was shortened by 1 base and J by 0 bases, with 10 bases between the two germline ends. In germline, CDR1 is LGHDT, CDR2 YNNKEL (reference sequence). This CDR3 is 15 amino acids long. CDR3 nucleotide sequence: TGTGCCAGCAGCCAAGGAACGGCCCCCTCCTACGAGCAGTACTTC. Its protein is CASSQGTAPSYEQYF.

The chain employs TRBV5-1 and TRBJ2-3, with 7 bases matching TRBD1. The V gene end was trimmed by 0 bases and the J gene end by 3 bases; junction bases not matched to a gene: 4. This CDR3 spans 15 amino acids. CDR1 and CDR2 (germline): SGHRS, YFSETQ. CDR3 sequence: CASSLGGQPTDTQYF. CDR3 bases: TGCGCCAGCAGCTTGGGGGGACAGCCTACAGATACGCAGTATTTT.

The rearrangement joins TRBV7-9 to TRBJ2-3, with D possibly being TRBD2 (5 bases). Trimming removed 4 bases from V and 0 bases from J, with 11 bases in between. The CDR3 totals 15 residues. Germline V gene data show CDR1 as SEHNR and CDR2 as FQNEAQ (reference sequence). Here the CDR3 DNA reads TGTGCCAGCAGCTCCACGGGATATAGCACAGATACGCAGTATTTT. This codes for CASSSTGYSTDTQYF.

The V gene is TRBV5-1, the J gene TRBJ2-3; D is unclear. V was pared by 4 bases and J by 6 bases, with 12 bases between. CDR1 and CDR2 (germline): SGHRS, YFSETQ. The CDR3 totals 13 residues. The CDR3 DNA reads TGCGCCAGCAGCCCGATGTCCGCGGATACGCAGTATTTT. Translating it yields CASSPMSADTQYF.

This clone was observed a handful of times. The V call is TRBV5-1, the J call TRBJ2-1; TRBD2 aligns across 13 bases. The CDR3 has 18 amino acids. The V gene's germline CDR1 is SGHRS and CDR2 YFSETQ. J was trimmed by 7 bases and V by 0 bases; bases with no gene match: 10. CDR3 residues: CASSLATILAGGMNEQFF. DNA for the CDR3: TGCGCCAGCAGCTTGGCGACTATACTAGCGGGAGGGATGAATGAGCAGTTCTTC.

The genes are TRBV12-3 or TRBV12-4 and TRBJ2-7, with 9 bases fitting TRBD1. The CDR3 totals 13 residues. Trimming removed 7 bases from V and 5 bases from J; junction bases left unmatched: 6. The CDR3 sequence is CASTPGQGNEQYF. The CDR3 region has the DNA TGTGCCAGCACCCCGGGACAGGGCAACGAGCAGTACTTC.

This chain joins TRBV28 and TRBJ1-4; 9 bases align to TRBD1. The length of the CDR3 is 14 residues. Germline V CDR1 and CDR2: MDHEN, SYDVKM. J lost 6 bases, V lost 6 bases, and 5 bases had no gene match. CDR3 region: CASSRQGVYEKLFF. CDR3 sequence (DNA): TGTGCCAGCAGCCGACAGGGGGTTTATGAAAAACTGTTTTTT.

This rearrangement joins TRBV6-5 to TRBJ2-3, with 7 bases that match TRBD2. The germline CDR1 and CDR2 sequences are MNHEY and SVGAGI. V was pared by 2 bases and J by 2 bases, with 4 bases of the junction left unmatched. The CDR3 has 15 residues. CDR3 DNA: TGTGCCAGCAGTTACCAAGCGGGACTCACAGATACGCAGTATTTT. Translated, it gives CASSYQAGLTDTQYF.

The V gene is TRBV5-6, the J gene TRBJ1-5; 11 bases agree with TRBD1. This CDR3 spans 14 amino acids. The germline V gene encodes CDR1 SGHDT and CDR2 YYEEEE. V trimming: 2 bases; J trimming: 7 bases; junction bases outside the gene matches: 2. The CDR3 coding sequence is TGTGCCAGCAGCTTTGGGACAGGGGGACAGCCCCAGCATTTT. Residues: CASSFGTGGQPQHF.

CDR3 bases: TGTGCCAGCAGCCAAGATATGGGGGGTCCCTCCTACGAGCAGTACTTC. This encodes CASSQDMGGPSYEQYF. The rearrangement links TRBV3-1 (or the pseudogene TRBV3-2) to TRBJ2-7; a weak D match, TRBD2 (6 bases). Trimming left V 0 bases short and J 0 bases short, with 12 bases between. CDR1 is LGHDT, CDR2 YNNKEL, per germline (reference sequence). The CDR3 contains 16 residues.

This chain links TRBV21-1 with TRBJ2-5; TRBD1 reflects the table's D call only, with no check against the DNA. TRBV21-1 is annotated as a pseudogene. This CDR3 region has 15 residues. The CDR3: CASSLRDRGHLTQYF. The DNA for the CDR3 is TGTGCCAGCAGCCTCAGGGACAGGGGGCACTTGACCCAGTACTTC.

The chain employs TRBV5-1 and TRBJ1-1; 8 positions match TRBD1. V trimming: 4 bases; J trimming: 3 bases; junction bases outside the gene matches: 2. CDR1 and CDR2 (germline): SGHRS, YFSETQ. This CDR3 contains 13 residues. The CDR3 spells CASSIQGDTEAFF. DNA of the CDR3: TGCGCCAGCAGCATACAGGGGGACACTGAAGCTTTCTTT.

The CDR3 loop is CASSLSRYSNQPQHF. CDR3 DNA: TGTGCCAGCAGTTTAAGCCGGTATAGCAATCAGCCCCAGCATTTT. This chain links TRBV27 with TRBJ1-5; D is uncertain. V was shortened by 2 bases and J by 0 bases, with 8 bases between the two germline ends. The CDR3 has 15 amino acids. Germline CDR1 MNHEY, CDR2 SMNVEV (reference sequence).

V gene TRBV19 combines with J gene TRBJ2-2, with TRBD2 matching over 7 bases. This CDR3 region has 15 residues. J lost 3 bases, V lost 3 bases, and 4 bases had no gene match. Germline CDR1 and CDR2: LNHDA and SQIVND (reference sequence). CDR3 sequence (DNA): TGTGCCAGTAGTATTGCTAGCGGTCACACCGGGGAGCTGTTTTTT. Its translation is CASSIASGHTGELFF.

This clone was recorded only once. The rearrangement links TRBV5-8 to TRBJ1-1; the match to TRBD1 covers 8 bases. This CDR3 spans 15 amino acids. CDR1 and CDR2 from the germline V gene are SGHTS and YDEGEE. The V gene end was trimmed by 3 bases and the J gene end by 4 bases; junction bases not matched to a gene: 8. The CDR3 region has the DNA TGTGCCAGCAGCTCGACAGGGGCCCCTAGCACTGAAGCTTTCTTT. It codes for CASSSTGAPSTEAFF.

This chain uses TRBV28 with TRBJ1-1; tentative D call: TRBD1 (5 bases). The length of the CDR3 is 17 residues. Germline V gene sequence: CDR1 MDHEN, CDR2 SYDVKM. V was shortened by 3 bases and J by 0 bases, with 17 bases between the two germline ends. CDR3 in DNA: TGTGCCAGCAGTTTTGAGTGGGGAGGGGCCCTGAACACTGAAGCTTTCTTT. This sequence encodes CASSFEWGGALNTEAFF.

This chain's CDR3 is CATSSGGQASNQPQHF. The CDR3 bases are TGTGCCACCAGCAGTGGAGGGCAAGCTAGCAATCAGCCCCAGCATTTT. The rearrangement links TRBV15 to TRBJ1-5; D unclear. CDR1 and CDR2 (germline): LNHNV, YYDKDF (reference sequence). The CDR3 sequence is 16 residues long. The V end lost 3 bases, the J end lost 0 bases, and 12 bases lay between the germline ends.

The V and J genes are TRBV7-2 and TRBJ2-3; a possible D gene is TRBD2 (6 bases). Germline lookup yields CDR1 SGHTA and CDR2 FQGNSA. This CDR3 spans 15 amino acids. Trimming pared 5 bases from V and 4 bases from J, leaving 16 bases between. The CDR3 spells CASSPRDSPADTQYF. In nucleotides, the CDR3 is TGTGCCAGCAGCCCCCGGGACTCTCCAGCAGATACGCAGTATTTT.

The chain recombines TRBV3-1 (or the pseudogene TRBV3-2) with TRBJ1-5; D remains unclear. This CDR3 region has 15 residues. Germline-derived CDR1 and CDR2 are LGHDT and YNNKEL (reference sequence). Trimming cost V 2 bases and J 1 base, with 9 bases left between them. CDR3 residues: CASSQSPLSNQPQHF. CDR3 sequence (DNA): TGTGCCAGCAGCCAATCACCGCTAAGCAATCAGCCCCAGCATTTT.

The rearrangement links TRBV11-3 to TRBJ2-2; D unclear. The CDR3 loop spans 13 amino acids. Trimming removed 1 base at V and 5 bases at J, with 5 bases between. Germline V CDR1 and CDR2: SGHNT, YENEEA. The CDR3 DNA follows: TGTGCCAGCAGCTTAGCGTCAACCGGGGAGCTGTTTTTT. Translated: CASSLASTGELFF.

The J gene is TRBJ1-1, the V gene TRBV5-1, with D possibly TRBD1 on 6 matching bases. The V and J ends lost 2 bases and 0 bases respectively, with 11 bases between them. Germline assignment: CDR1 SGHRS and CDR2 YFSETQ. This CDR3 is built from 15 residues. The DNA of the CDR3 is TGCGCCAGCAGCTTCGACCAGGGGATGAACACTGAAGCTTTCTTT. Its translation: CASSFDQGMNTEAFF.

The chain recombines TRBV19 with TRBJ1-4; D unclear. The CDR3 has 16 residues. Germline CDR1 LNHDA, CDR2 SQIVND (reference sequence). Trimming took 3 bases from V and 11 from J, leaving 22 bases between them. DNA for the CDR3: TGTGCCAGTAGTATCAGGCCGGGCGCGGGAATTACTAAACTGTTTTTT. Protein product: CASSIRPGAGITKLFF.

The chain has TRBV28 and TRBJ1-1; possibly TRBD1 for D (5 bases). This CDR3 has 14 amino acids. The germline V gene has CDR1 MDHEN and CDR2 SYDVKM. Trimming removed 7 bases from V and 7 bases from J, with 19 bases in between. CDR3 residues: CASTEGGRVDEAFF. The CDR3 DNA reads TGTGCCAGCACCGAGGGCGGCAGGGTGGATGAAGCTTTCTTT.

This chain connects TRBV28 to TRBJ2-7; D unresolved. Germline CDR1 and CDR2: MDHEN and SYDVKM. Trimming stripped 6 bases from V and 3 bases from J, with 24 bases between. The CDR3 covers 17 residues. The CDR3 sequence is CASSRKSGLGRRYEQYF. Written as DNA, the CDR3 is TGTGCCAGCAGCCGCAAATCTGGTTTGGGCAGACGCTACGAGCAGTACTTC.

This clone was recorded a few times. This sequence joins TRBV5-8 and TRBJ1-1; tentative D call: TRBD1 (5 bases). The length of the CDR3 is 15 residues. CDR1 is SGHTS, CDR2 YDEGEE, per germline. The V end lost 6 bases, the J end lost 1 base, and 16 bases lay between the germline ends. In DNA form, the CDR3 reads TGTGCCAGCACCTTTAGGACACGCCCGAACACTGAAGCTTTCTTT. As protein: CASTFRTRPNTEAFF.

J is TRBJ1-1 and V is TRBV7-2; D remains unclear. Germline assignment: CDR1 SGHTA and CDR2 FQGNSA. V lost 6 bases and J lost 3, with 11 bases in between. This CDR3 is 13 amino acids long. CDR3 sequence reads: CASSRTPDTEAFF. CDR3 nucleotides: TGTGCCAGCAGTCGGACTCCCGACACTGAAGCTTTCTTT.